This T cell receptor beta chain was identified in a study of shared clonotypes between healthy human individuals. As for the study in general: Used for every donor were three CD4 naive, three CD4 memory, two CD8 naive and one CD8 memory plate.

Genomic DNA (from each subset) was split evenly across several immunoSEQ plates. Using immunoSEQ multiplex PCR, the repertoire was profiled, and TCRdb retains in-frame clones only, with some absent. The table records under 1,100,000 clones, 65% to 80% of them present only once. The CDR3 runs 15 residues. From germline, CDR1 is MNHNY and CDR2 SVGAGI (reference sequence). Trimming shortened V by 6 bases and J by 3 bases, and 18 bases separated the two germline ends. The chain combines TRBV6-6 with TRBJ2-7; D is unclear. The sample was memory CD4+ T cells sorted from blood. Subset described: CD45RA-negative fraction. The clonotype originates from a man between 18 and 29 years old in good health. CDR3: CASSPSYAPLYEQYF. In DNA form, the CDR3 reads TGTGCCAGCAGCCCCTCATATGCACCCCTCTACGAGCAGTACTTC.